A selection of T cell receptor beta chains follows, all from one sample in a study of blood T cell repertoires in COVID-19. Libraries were prepared by immunoSEQ multiplex PCR; TCRdb keeps only in-frame clonotypes and omits some of them. Among roughly 200,000 clones listed, 70% to 90% were seen once. The sequencing input was peripheral blood. The source is a woman older than 75 with acute or convalescent COVID-19. The CDR3 runs from the conserved cysteine through the conserved F or W. Fields, in order: V gene, D gene, clone size, CDR3 length, J gene, CDR3 DNA, CDR3 protein. A D gene is named only where the DNA matches it firmly. Clone size is not always given. Where it is, it says once, few, many or a class for expanded clones.

v_gene: TRBV18; d_gene: -; abundance: -; len: 18; j_gene: TRBJ1-6; CDR3nt: TGTGCCAGCTCACCACTTATGGAGGGCCAGTCCAATAATTCACCCCTCCACTTT; CDR3aa: CASSPLMEGQSNNSPLHF
v_gene: TRBV6-5; d_gene: -; abundance: -; len: 16; j_gene: TRBJ2-7; CDR3nt: TGTGCCAGCAGTTACTCCCACAGGGCGCAGTCCTACGAGCAGTACTTC; CDR3aa: CASSYSHRAQSYEQYF
v_gene: TRBV5-1; d_gene: TRBD2; abundance: -; len: 18; j_gene: TRBJ2-3; CDR3nt: TGCGCCAGCAGCTTATCCCGGACTAGCGGGAGGAGCACAGATACGCAGTATTTT; CDR3aa: CASSLSRTSGRSTDTQYF
v_gene: TRBV12-3/TRBV12-4; d_gene: -; abundance: -; len: 12; j_gene: TRBJ2-7; CDR3nt: TGTGCCAGCAGTCCCCCCACCTACGAGCAGTACTTC; CDR3aa: CASSPPTYEQYF
v_gene: TRBV2; d_gene: TRBD1; abundance: -; len: 14; j_gene: TRBJ1-1; CDR3nt: TGTGCCAGCAGTGAAGCCAGGGGGCACACTGAAGCTTTCTTT; CDR3aa: CASSEARGHTEAFF
v_gene: TRBV27; d_gene: -; abundance: -; len: 13; j_gene: TRBJ1-2; CDR3nt: TGTGCCATAGGTCGGGGAATTAACTATGGCTACACCTTC; CDR3aa: CAIGRGINYGYTF
v_gene: TRBV7-9; d_gene: TRBD2; abundance: -; len: 17; j_gene: TRBJ2-3; CDR3nt: TGTGCCAGCAGCCCTTCCCGACTAGCGGGGTTCACAGATACGCAGTATTTT; CDR3aa: CASSPSRLAGFTDTQYF
v_gene: TRBV10-1; d_gene: TRBD1; abundance: -; len: 14; j_gene: TRBJ1-1; CDR3nt: TGCGCCAGCAGAAGACAGGGATGCAACACTGAAGCTTTCTTT; CDR3aa: CASRRQGCNTEAFF
v_gene: TRBV7-8; d_gene: -; abundance: -; len: 14; j_gene: TRBJ1-1; CDR3nt: TGTGCCAGCAGCCTCCGACAGGTGAACACTGAAGCTTTCTTT; CDR3aa: CASSLRQVNTEAFF
v_gene: TRBV2; d_gene: -; abundance: -; len: 15; j_gene: TRBJ1-4; CDR3nt: TGTGCCAGCAGTTACCAGGGTATGGCTAATGAAAAACTGTTTTTT; CDR3aa: CASSYQGMANEKLFF
v_gene: TRBV11-1; d_gene: TRBD1; abundance: -; len: 16; j_gene: TRBJ2-7; CDR3nt: TGTGCCAGCAGCTTTAGTCCTGGACAGGGGACCTACGAGCAGTACTTC; CDR3aa: CASSFSPGQGTYEQYF
v_gene: TRBV6-5; d_gene: TRBD1; abundance: -; len: 13; j_gene: TRBJ2-1; CDR3nt: TGTGCCAGCAGTCCCCGGACAGGGGTCGAGCAGTTCTTC; CDR3aa: CASSPRTGVEQFF
v_gene: TRBV5-1; d_gene: TRBD1; abundance: -; len: 18; j_gene: TRBJ1-2; CDR3nt: TGCGCCAGCAGACGTACCGGGACAGGGGTTCCCATGGGGTATGGCTACACCTTC; CDR3aa: CASRRTGTGVPMGYGYTF
v_gene: TRBV7-2; d_gene: TRBD2; abundance: -; len: 16; j_gene: TRBJ2-3; CDR3nt: TGTGCCAGCAGCCAGGGGACTAGGCTCTTCACAGATACGCAGTATTTT; CDR3aa: CASSQGTRLFTDTQYF
v_gene: TRBV5-1; d_gene: -; abundance: once; len: 15; j_gene: TRBJ2-1; CDR3nt: TGCGCCAGCAGCTTGGAGCTGGTTATGTACAATGAGCAGTTCTTC; CDR3aa: CASSLELVMYNEQFF
v_gene: TRBV5-1; d_gene: TRBD1; abundance: -; len: 16; j_gene: TRBJ1-2; CDR3nt: TGCGCCAGCAGCTCCAACCTTGGACAGGGGGTGTATGGCTACACCTTC; CDR3aa: CASSSNLGQGVYGYTF
v_gene: TRBV5-1; d_gene: TRBD2; abundance: once; len: 16; j_gene: TRBJ2-5; CDR3nt: TGCGCCAGCAGCCTGAGACTAGCGGGGGTACAAGAGACCCAGTACTTC; CDR3aa: CASSLRLAGVQETQYF
v_gene: TRBV7-2; d_gene: -; abundance: -; len: 14; j_gene: TRBJ1-1; CDR3nt: TGTGCCAGCAGCTTATTTGTTTCGGACACTGAAGCTTTCTTT; CDR3aa: CASSLFVSDTEAFF
v_gene: TRBV4-3; d_gene: TRBD1; abundance: -; len: 16; j_gene: TRBJ1-4; CDR3nt: TGCGCCAGCAGCCAGTCAATAGGGACAGCTTATGAAAAACTGTTTTTT; CDR3aa: CASSQSIGTAYEKLFF
v_gene: TRBV18; d_gene: TRBD1; abundance: -; len: 13; j_gene: TRBJ2-7; CDR3nt: TGTGCCAGCTCACGGACAGGGTTGAACGAGCAGTACTTC; CDR3aa: CASSRTGLNEQYF
v_gene: TRBV18; d_gene: TRBD1; abundance: -; len: 15; j_gene: TRBJ1-5; CDR3nt: TGTGCCAGCTCACCTATGGGGACAGGGGTTCAGCCCCAGCATTTT; CDR3aa: CASSPMGTGVQPQHF
v_gene: TRBV5-1; d_gene: -; abundance: few; len: 14; j_gene: TRBJ1-1; CDR3nt: TGCGCCAGCAGCTTGTCACCTGTGAGCACTGAAGCTTTCTTT; CDR3aa: CASSLSPVSTEAFF
v_gene: TRBV5-1; d_gene: TRBD1; abundance: -; len: 16; j_gene: TRBJ2-1; CDR3nt: TGCGCCAGCACCCCCCAAGGGAGGACAGGGGTCAATGAGCAGTTCTTC; CDR3aa: CASTPQGRTGVNEQFF
v_gene: TRBV7-8; d_gene: -; abundance: -; len: 16; j_gene: TRBJ1-5; CDR3nt: TGTGCCAGCAGCCTCCTTGGGGGGGCGGGCAATCAGCCCCAGCATTTT; CDR3aa: CASSLLGGAGNQPQHF